A selection of T cell receptor beta chains follows, all from one sample in a study of OX40 agonist ivuxolimab in advanced cancers. TCRdb's copy holds only in-frame clones and misses some; the assay was immunoSEQ multiplex PCR. The sample gives over 85,000 clones, around 85% of which show up once; over 1.3% is in the top ten. Source: CD4+ or CD8+ T cells sorted from blood, taken in a trial of the OX40 agonist ivuxolimab. The receptors originated from an adult with an advanced solid tumor such as melanoma, head and neck, liver or kidney cancer. CDR3s leave out the opening cysteine and the closing phenylalanine or tryptophan. Fields, in order: J gene, V gene, CDR3 protein.

j_gene: TRBJ1-2
v_gene: TRBV7-2
CDR3aa: ASSLEIMSSGYT

j_gene: TRBJ1-1
v_gene: TRBV18
CDR3aa: ASSPLRGHTEAF

j_gene: TRBJ1-5
v_gene: TRBV6-1
CDR3aa: ASSDRGRVGQPQH

j_gene: TRBJ1-2
v_gene: TRBV5-1
CDR3aa: ASSSTGVGGYT

j_gene: TRBJ2-6
v_gene: TRBV27
CDR3aa: ASSRQVTHSGANVLT

j_gene: TRBJ2-3
v_gene: TRBV7-3
CDR3aa: ASSSDSSGSTDTQY

j_gene: TRBJ2-5
v_gene: TRBV4-3
CDR3aa: ASSLETSGQETQY

j_gene: TRBJ2-3
v_gene: TRBV20-1
CDR3aa: SAERDTQY

j_gene: TRBJ1-1
v_gene: TRBV28
CDR3aa: ASSLRRYAF

j_gene: TRBJ1-2
v_gene: TRBV2
CDR3aa: ASSEGLGRGNYGYT

j_gene: TRBJ2-1
v_gene: TRBV30
CDR3aa: AWSVGFYNEQF

j_gene: TRBJ1-5
v_gene: TRBV19
CDR3aa: ASSQYSNQPQH

j_gene: TRBJ1-4
v_gene: TRBV6-5
CDR3aa: ASSYSQGPSNEKLF

j_gene: TRBJ1-1
v_gene: TRBV21-1
CDR3aa: ASSSRGGGLMNTEAF

j_gene: TRBJ1-1
v_gene: TRBV21-1
CDR3aa: ASPPHLRNTEAF

j_gene: TRBJ2-7
v_gene: TRBV5-1
CDR3aa: ASSLGGTSAREQY

j_gene: TRBJ1-2
v_gene: TRBV30
CDR3aa: AWSVVGTGYT

j_gene: TRBJ1-2
v_gene: TRBV7-2
CDR3aa: ASSPGGGGAYGYT

j_gene: TRBJ2-7
v_gene: TRBV5-4
CDR3aa: ASKATGAYEQY

j_gene: TRBJ2-7
v_gene: TRBV6-1
CDR3aa: ASSYYLYEQY

j_gene: TRBJ2-3
v_gene: TRBV30
CDR3aa: AWSVRGLAGSSTDTQY

j_gene: TRBJ1-1
v_gene: TRBV6-6
CDR3aa: ASSPLRQGWGTEAF

j_gene: TRBJ1-1
v_gene: TRBV2
CDR3aa: ASSEAARIGTEAF

j_gene: TRBJ1-2
v_gene: TRBV14
CDR3aa: ASSQGWRYGYT

j_gene: TRBJ2-2
v_gene: TRBV27
CDR3aa: ASSYRIGATRRDTGELF

j_gene: TRBJ1-5
v_gene: TRBV7-7
CDR3aa: ASALGVQPQH

j_gene: TRBJ2-1
v_gene: TRBV19
CDR3aa: ATHPRGSSYNEQF

j_gene: TRBJ1-2
v_gene: TRBV2
CDR3aa: ASRDAVASYGYT

j_gene: TRBJ1-1
v_gene: TRBV21-1
CDR3aa: ASSKARHPFTEAF

j_gene: TRBJ2-1
v_gene: TRBV7-3
CDR3aa: ASSPQGNNEQF

j_gene: TRBJ1-2
v_gene: TRBV4-3
CDR3aa: ASSQGWGENTYGYT

j_gene: TRBJ2-5
v_gene: TRBV10-3
CDR3aa: AISRGLQETQY

j_gene: TRBJ2-3
v_gene: TRBV5-1
CDR3aa: ASSLRRGTDTQY

j_gene: TRBJ1-2
v_gene: TRBV6-1
CDR3aa: ASRGEWGTSYGYT

j_gene: TRBJ2-3
v_gene: TRBV7-2
CDR3aa: ASRAPSTDTQY

j_gene: TRBJ1-6
v_gene: TRBV5-1
CDR3aa: ASSPGHLDSPLH

j_gene: TRBJ2-3
v_gene: TRBV5-4
CDR3aa: ASSSDSLDTQY

j_gene: TRBJ2-2
v_gene: TRBV19
CDR3aa: ASTLLLGGELF

j_gene: TRBJ1-5
v_gene: TRBV5-4
CDR3aa: ASSSYRTSMISNQPQH

j_gene: TRBJ2-3
v_gene: TRBV4-3
CDR3aa: ASSQDLSRWGPSTDTQY

j_gene: TRBJ2-1
v_gene: TRBV5-1
CDR3aa: ASSFRTVAIAGGGNNEQF

j_gene: TRBJ2-2
v_gene: TRBV29-1
CDR3aa: SVETTGQGAGELF

j_gene: TRBJ1-1
v_gene: TRBV5-1
CDR3aa: ASSSQLLRGGNTEAF